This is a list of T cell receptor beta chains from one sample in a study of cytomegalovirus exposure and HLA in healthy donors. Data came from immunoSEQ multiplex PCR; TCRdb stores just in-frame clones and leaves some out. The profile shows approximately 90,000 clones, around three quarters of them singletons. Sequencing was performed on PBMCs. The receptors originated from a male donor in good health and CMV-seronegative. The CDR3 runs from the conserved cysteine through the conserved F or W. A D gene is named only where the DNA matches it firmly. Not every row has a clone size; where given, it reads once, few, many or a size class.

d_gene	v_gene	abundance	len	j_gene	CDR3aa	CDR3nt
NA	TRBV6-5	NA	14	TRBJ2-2	CASSYSRLYWELFF	TGTGCCAGCAGTTACTCGAGGCTATATTGGGAGCTGTTTTTT
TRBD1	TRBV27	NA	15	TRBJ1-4	CASSFTTGKYEKLFF	TGTGCCAGCAGTTTCACGACAGGGAAGTATGAAAAACTGTTTTTT
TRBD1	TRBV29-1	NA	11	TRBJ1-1	CSVGGTGGAFF	TGCAGCGTTGGGGGAACAGGGGGAGCTTTCTTT
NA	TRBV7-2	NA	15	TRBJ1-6	CASSLPGFVNSPLHF	TGTGCCAGCAGCTTGCCAGGGTTTGTGAATTCACCCCTCCACTTT
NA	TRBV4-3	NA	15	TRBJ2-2	CASSQVRQNTGELFF	TGCGCCAGCAGCCAAGTACGACAAAACACCGGGGAGCTGTTTTTT
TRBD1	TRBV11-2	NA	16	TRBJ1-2	CASSLVSGQLNYGYTF	TGTGCCAGCAGCTTAGTTTCGGGACAGCTAAACTATGGCTACACCTTC
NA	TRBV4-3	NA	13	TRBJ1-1	CASSQGGVTEAFF	TGCGCCAGCAGCCAGGGCGGGGTTACTGAAGCTTTCTTT
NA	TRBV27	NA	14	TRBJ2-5	CASSLSGGEETQYF	TGTGCCAGCAGTTTATCAGGGGGGGAAGAGACCCAGTACTTC
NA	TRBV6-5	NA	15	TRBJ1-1	CASSAYITGRAEAFF	TGTGCCAGCAGTGCCTATATCACCGGGCGGGCTGAAGCTTTCTTT
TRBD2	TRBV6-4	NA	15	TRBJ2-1	CASSDGGVSRGEQFF	TGTGCCAGCAGTGACGGGGGGGTCTCAAGGGGTGAGCAGTTCTTC
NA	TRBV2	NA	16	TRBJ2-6	CASTALGSSGANVLTF	TGTGCCAGCACGGCTTTAGGGAGCTCTGGGGCCAACGTCCTGACTTTC
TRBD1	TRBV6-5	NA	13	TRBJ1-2	CASSGQGRFGYTF	TGTGCCAGCAGTGGACAGGGGCGTTTTGGCTACACCTTC
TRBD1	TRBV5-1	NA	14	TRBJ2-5	CASSPGQQQETQYF	TGCGCCAGCAGCCCGGGACAGCAACAAGAGACCCAGTACTTC
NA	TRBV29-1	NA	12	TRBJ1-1	CSVGQGNTEAFF	TGCAGCGTTGGGCAGGGGAACACTGAAGCTTTCTTT
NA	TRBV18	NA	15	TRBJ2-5	CASSPTLTPQETQYF	TGTGCCAGCTCACCAACTCTGACACCCCAAGAGACCCAGTACTTC
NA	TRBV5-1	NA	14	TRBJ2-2	CASSMDVNTGELFF	TGCGCCAGCAGCATGGACGTGAACACGGGGGAGCTGTTTTTT
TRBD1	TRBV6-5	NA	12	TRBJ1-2	CASRGQSRGYTF	TGTGCCAGCAGGGGACAGTCAAGGGGCTACACCTTC
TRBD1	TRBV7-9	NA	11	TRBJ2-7	CASSLRDRAYF	TGTGCCAGCAGCTTACGGGACAGGGCCTACTTC
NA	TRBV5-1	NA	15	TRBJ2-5	CASSYTGNSQETQYF	TGCGCCAGCAGCTACACAGGGAATTCACAAGAGACCCAGTACTTC
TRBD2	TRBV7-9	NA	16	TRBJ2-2	CASSSRTSGNTGELFF	TGTGCCAGCAGCTCCCGGACTAGCGGGAACACCGGGGAGCTGTTTTTT
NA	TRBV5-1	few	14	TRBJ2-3	CASSDVAGTDTQYF	TGCGCCAGCAGCGATGTAGCGGGCACAGATACGCAGTATTTT
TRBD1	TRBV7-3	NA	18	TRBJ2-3	CASSLRARDRYPLSTQYF	TGTGCCAGCAGCTTAAGAGCCCGGGACAGGTACCCTCTTAGTACGCAGTATTTT
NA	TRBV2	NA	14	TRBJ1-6	CASSETGSGSPLHF	TGTGCCAGCAGTGAAACAGGTAGTGGATCACCCCTCCACTTT
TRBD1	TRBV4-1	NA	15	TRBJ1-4	CASSQDDREYEKLFF	TGCGCCAGCAGCCAAGATGACAGGGAATACGAAAAACTGTTTTTT
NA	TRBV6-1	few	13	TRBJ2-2	CASSDSSTGELFF	TGTGCCAGCAGTGACTCGTCCACCGGGGAGCTGTTTTTT
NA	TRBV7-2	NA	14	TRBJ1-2	CASSLNRGSTGYTF	TGTGCCAGCAGCTTAAATAGGGGCTCAACTGGCTACACCTTC
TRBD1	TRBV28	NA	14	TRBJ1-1	CASSLTGMNTEAFF	TGTGCCAGCAGTTTGACAGGGATGAACACTGAAGCTTTCTTT
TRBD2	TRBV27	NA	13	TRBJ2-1	CASSEREGNEQFF	TGTGCCAGCAGCGAGCGGGAGGGCAATGAGCAGTTCTTC
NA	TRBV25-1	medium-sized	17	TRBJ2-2	CASELNNRESRTGELFF	TGTGCCAGCGAGCTGAACAACAGGGAAAGTCGTACCGGGGAGCTGTTTTTT
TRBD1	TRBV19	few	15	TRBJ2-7	CASRDRGQGAYEQYF	TGTGCCAGTAGAGACCGGGGACAGGGGGCTTACGAGCAGTACTTC
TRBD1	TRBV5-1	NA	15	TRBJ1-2	CASSPSTGRNYGYTF	TGCGCCAGCAGCCCATCGACAGGGAGGAACTATGGCTACACCTTC
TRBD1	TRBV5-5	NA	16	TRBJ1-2	CASSRILGQGAGGYTF	TGTGCCAGCAGCCGTATCCTAGGACAGGGGGCTGGGGGCTACACCTTC
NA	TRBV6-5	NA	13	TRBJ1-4	CASGQWGDEKLFF	TGTGCCAGCGGCCAGTGGGGGGATGAAAAACTGTTTTTT
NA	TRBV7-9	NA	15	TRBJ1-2	CASSLPRTANYGYTF	TGTGCCAGCAGCTTACCGAGGACAGCGAACTATGGCTACACCTTC
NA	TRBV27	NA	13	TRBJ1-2	CASSLDSRYGYTF	TGTGCCAGCAGTTTAGACAGTCGATATGGCTACACCTTC
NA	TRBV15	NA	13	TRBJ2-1	CATAFPRSNEQFF	TGTGCCACCGCGTTTCCTAGGAGCAATGAGCAGTTCTTC
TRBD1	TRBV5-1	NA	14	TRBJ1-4	CASSINTGGEKLFF	TGCGCCAGCAGCATCAATACAGGGGGCGAAAAACTGTTTTTT
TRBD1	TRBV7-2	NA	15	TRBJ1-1	CASSPPRQGKAEAFF	TGTGCCAGCAGCCCACCGCGACAGGGGAAGGCTGAAGCTTTCTTT
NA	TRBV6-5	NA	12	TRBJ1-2	CASISGGYGYTF	TGTGCCAGCATTTCTGGAGGGTATGGCTACACCTTC
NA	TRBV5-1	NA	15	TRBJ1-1	CASSLASSRDTEAFF	TGCGCCAGCAGCTTGGCGAGTTCGCGGGACACTGAAGCTTTCTTT
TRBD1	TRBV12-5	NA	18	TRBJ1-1	CASGLALGTATMGTEAFF	TGTGCTAGTGGTTTGGCCCTTGGGACAGCGACTATGGGGACTGAAGCTTTCTTT
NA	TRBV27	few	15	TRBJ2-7	CASSPEGVGRYEQYF	TGTGCCAGCAGTCCGGAAGGGGTCGGGCGTTACGAGCAGTACTTC
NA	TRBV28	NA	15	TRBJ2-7	CASRQDTQLYYEQYF	TGTGCCAGCAGACAGGACACGCAACTTTACTACGAGCAGTACTTC
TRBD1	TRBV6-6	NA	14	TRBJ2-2	CAISNRGQGGELFF	TGTGCCATCTCAAACAGGGGGCAGGGCGGGGAGCTGTTTTTT
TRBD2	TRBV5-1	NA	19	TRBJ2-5	CASSLWPSGRESGRETQYF	TGCGCCAGCAGCTTGTGGCCCAGCGGGAGGGAGAGCGGAAGGGAGACCCAGTACTTC
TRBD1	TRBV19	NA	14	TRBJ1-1	CASQDRGPTTEAFF	TGTGCCAGTCAAGACAGGGGGCCGACCACTGAAGCTTTCTTT
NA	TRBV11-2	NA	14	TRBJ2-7	CASSLGTGYNEQYF	TGTGCCAGCAGCTTAGGGACGGGGTATAACGAGCAGTACTTC
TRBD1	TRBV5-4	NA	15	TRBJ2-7	CASSLAGTGGGEQYF	TGTGCCAGCAGCTTGGCCGGGACAGGGGGCGGCGAGCAGTACTTC
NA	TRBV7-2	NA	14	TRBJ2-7	CASSLRPRAGEQYF	TGTGCCAGCAGCTTAAGGCCGAGGGCGGGCGAGCAGTACTTC
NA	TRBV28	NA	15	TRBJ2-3	CASSRQASSTDTQYF	TGTGCCAGCAGCCGACAGGCCTCTAGCACAGATACGCAGTATTTT
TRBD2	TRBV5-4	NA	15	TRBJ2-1	CASSHPSGTYNEQFF	TGTGCCAGCAGCCACCCTAGCGGGACATACAATGAGCAGTTCTTC
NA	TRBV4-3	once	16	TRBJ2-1	CASSQGDRLPGDEQFF	TGCGCCAGCAGCCAAGGAGACAGGCTGCCCGGAGACGAGCAGTTCTTC
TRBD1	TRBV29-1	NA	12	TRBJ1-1	CSVVRGHTEAFF	TGCAGCGTCGTCAGGGGGCATACTGAAGCTTTCTTT
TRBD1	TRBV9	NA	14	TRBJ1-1	CASSPQGGPTEAFF	TGTGCCAGCAGTCCACAGGGGGGGCCCACTGAAGCTTTCTTT
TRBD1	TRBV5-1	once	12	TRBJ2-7	CASSSQGAGSIF	TGCGCCAGCAGCTCACAGGGGGCGGGGTCTATCTTC
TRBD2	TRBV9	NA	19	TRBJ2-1	CASSPWREDQVRPYNEQFF	TGTGCCAGCAGCCCCTGGCGGGAGGACCAAGTACGACCCTACAATGAGCAGTTCTTC
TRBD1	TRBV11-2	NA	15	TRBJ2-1	CASSPNQGARNEQFF	TGTGCCAGCAGCCCAAACCAGGGGGCGCGTAATGAGCAGTTCTTC
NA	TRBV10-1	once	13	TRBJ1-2	CATPRAARYGYTF	TGCGCCACCCCCAGGGCCGCACGCTATGGCTACACCTTC
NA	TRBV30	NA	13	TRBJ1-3	CAWGQSSGNTIYF	TGTGCCTGGGGACAGTCCTCTGGAAACACCATATATTTT